This is a list of T cell receptor beta chains from one sample in a study of blood T cell repertoires in COVID-19. Sequenced by immunoSEQ multiplex PCR; TCRdb stores in-frame clones only, minus some. The table lists 110,000 or so clones, about 85% of them singletons. Specimen: peripheral blood. The receptors come from a woman in her sixties with COVID-19, enrolled during active disease. Each CDR3 is given with its conserved first and last residue. Each record gives: V gene, J gene, CDR3 protein.

v_gene: TRBV9
j_gene: TRBJ1-4
CDR3aa: CASSTPGEGEKLFF

v_gene: TRBV6-1
j_gene: TRBJ1-1
CDR3aa: CASSEGTAIYTEAFF

v_gene: TRBV19
j_gene: TRBJ1-1
CDR3aa: CASSIQTGNTEAFF

v_gene: TRBV5-6
j_gene: TRBJ1-2
CDR3aa: CASSLGVYGYTF

v_gene: TRBV30
j_gene: TRBJ1-4
CDR3aa: CAWSAGVDEKLFF

v_gene: TRBV5-4
j_gene: TRBJ1-1
CDR3aa: CASSFMNTEAFF

v_gene: TRBV7-8
j_gene: TRBJ1-2
CDR3aa: CASSLAARGAYGYTF

v_gene: TRBV5-1
j_gene: TRBJ2-7
CDR3aa: CASSPGTGAPYEQYF

v_gene: TRBV3-1/TRBV3-2
j_gene: TRBJ2-5
CDR3aa: CASSQEGATGGAETQYF

v_gene: TRBV29-1
j_gene: TRBJ1-2
CDR3aa: CSVPESATVF

v_gene: TRBV24-1
j_gene: TRBJ1-2
CDR3aa: CATSEPDREYGYTF

v_gene: TRBV6-1
j_gene: TRBJ1-5
CDR3aa: CASSEPGRQGQPQHF

v_gene: TRBV9
j_gene: TRBJ2-6
CDR3aa: CASSVGLGQEFSGANVLTF

v_gene: TRBV11-2
j_gene: TRBJ2-6
CDR3aa: CASSPDSSGANVLTF

v_gene: TRBV7-8
j_gene: TRBJ2-7
CDR3aa: CASSLRAGREDEQYF

v_gene: TRBV27
j_gene: TRBJ1-1
CDR3aa: CASSEGGSEAFF

v_gene: TRBV18
j_gene: TRBJ1-5
CDR3aa: CASSPSNNQPQHF

v_gene: TRBV19
j_gene: TRBJ1-3
CDR3aa: CASSISSLESSGNTIYF

v_gene: TRBV3-1/TRBV3-2
j_gene: TRBJ2-3
CDR3aa: CASSHGGRVTDTQYF

v_gene: TRBV27
j_gene: TRBJ1-1
CDR3aa: CASSFLTGRTEAFF

v_gene: TRBV4-3
j_gene: TRBJ1-2
CDR3aa: CASSQDRVVGYTF

v_gene: TRBV4-2
j_gene: TRBJ1-5
CDR3aa: CASSQEPGQGGNQPQHF

v_gene: TRBV7-9
j_gene: TRBJ2-7
CDR3aa: CASSSAEGGSSYEQYF

v_gene: TRBV28
j_gene: TRBJ2-3
CDR3aa: CASSLATGGALDTQYF

v_gene: TRBV19
j_gene: TRBJ1-5
CDR3aa: CASSPDRFGDQPQHF

v_gene: TRBV29-1
j_gene: TRBJ1-2
CDR3aa: CSVEDAGTTYGYTF

v_gene: TRBV6-1
j_gene: TRBJ2-4
CDR3aa: CASSEEGVKGSRIYIQYF

v_gene: TRBV10-3
j_gene: TRBJ1-1
CDR3aa: CAISAGRTGVFDTEAFF

v_gene: TRBV7-2
j_gene: TRBJ2-7
CDR3aa: CASSLGSRGHEQYF

v_gene: TRBV9
j_gene: TRBJ1-3
CDR3aa: CASSEAFGNTIYF

v_gene: TRBV19
j_gene: TRBJ1-1
CDR3aa: CASSPGQGGVNTEAFF

v_gene: TRBV19
j_gene: TRBJ1-1
CDR3aa: CASSVRGGRTEAFF

v_gene: TRBV6-5
j_gene: TRBJ1-2
CDR3aa: CASSSPQGRGYGYTF

v_gene: TRBV7-3
j_gene: TRBJ2-3
CDR3aa: CASSYYRVTDTQYF

v_gene: TRBV5-5
j_gene: TRBJ2-1
CDR3aa: CASSLRGQGAGSSYNEQFF

v_gene: TRBV7-3
j_gene: TRBJ2-3
CDR3aa: CASSLFLWAGSTDTQYF

v_gene: TRBV4-1
j_gene: TRBJ1-5
CDR3aa: CASSSLQGPLAQHF

v_gene: TRBV5-1
j_gene: TRBJ2-1
CDR3aa: CASSGLRGGGIDEQFF

v_gene: TRBV5-4
j_gene: TRBJ1-2
CDR3aa: CASSPEGINYGYTF

v_gene: TRBV9
j_gene: TRBJ1-1
CDR3aa: CASSVGQKAEAFF

v_gene: TRBV15
j_gene: TRBJ1-2
CDR3aa: CATSRGGGSNYGYTF